This paragraph reports one TCR beta chain. This clonotype was detected only a few times. Its antigen remains undetermined. Base qualities are not at hand, and no much larger clone is one base apart. From V the trimming removes 5 bases and from J it removes 5 bases, while the gene matches leave 6 bases of the junction unaccounted for. The CDR3 runs 14 amino acids, cysteine and phenylalanine included. Kept here is only the CDR3 DNA, which spans 42 bases and is read in frame from base 1. CDR1 MDHEN and CDR2 SYDVKM were looked up in the germline V gene. The data were taken from a study of T cells after yellow fever vaccination (dated by TCRdb to 2018 to 2020). Concerning the study at large: Libraries from fractions with low cell numbers were prepared with the SMART-Seq v4 Ultra Low Input RNA kit. To follow T-cell clones before and after both primary and booster YFV17D yellow fever vaccination, bulk TCR alpha and beta repertoires underwent longitudinal sequencing. Two healthy male donors, one aged 18 to 29 and one aged 30 to 40 years, were included in the cohort. Bulk PBMC replicates and cell subsets were isolated from blood drawn at multiple timepoints before and after both primary and secondary immunization. Results the study describes overall, beyond this receptor: A small fraction of clonotypes showed up in both the CD4 and CD8 compartments, probably as a result of convergent recombination. The secondary T-cell response was weaker than the primary response but faster, peaking on day 5 instead of day 15. After the booster, most of the clones that had expanded following primary vaccination were detected again (almost 98% of CD4 and roughly 90% of CD8), which suggests that memory was broadly maintained. Computational filtering was required because FACS-sorted repertoires could contain abundant contaminating clonotypes from the bulk population. Only a couple of donors were included in the study, so the extent to which the findings can be generalized is limited.

The treatment or condition label here, explained by the study, means: live attenuated yellow fever vaccine strain. At each blood-draw timepoint, two biological replicates of bulk PBMCs were collected. A standard Ficoll-Paque protocol was used to isolate PBMCs from peripheral blood. RNA was extracted with TriZol from bulk PBMCs, CD4 and CD8 fractions, and dextramer-positive and dextramer-negative fractions. Synthesis of TCR cDNA relied on 5'RACE template switching, a step that introduced a universal primer site along with unique molecular identifiers. Priming for cDNA synthesis came from both the TCR alpha and TCR beta constant segments. Libraries were amplified in two PCR steps, with sample barcodes and sequencing adapters added in the second step. Sequencing of the libraries was done on either Illumina HiSeq 2500 (2x100 bp) or NovaSeq (2x150 bp). Per the source publication's procedure: MIGEC was used to demultiplex reads and collapse the reads into UMI consensus sequences, and MiXCR was used for V(D)J alignment. Clonotypes responding to the vaccine were identified with edgeR on replicate PBMC samples, with the criteria of FDR below 0.01 and a log2 fold change above 5 up to day 15. Each bulk clonotype was labeled CD4 or CD8 based on which sequenced repertoire, CD4 or CD8, contained the clonotype at higher abundance. TCRdb reanalyzed the raw reads on its own, using fastp at Q25 for trimming and MiXCR for clone calling, and kept in-frame beta chains. All rows with the same CDR3 protein become a single entry with the most common DNA and genes. The V and J calls follow TCRdb's processing rather than the paper's. Recorded for this sample are hundreds of thousands of distinct CDR3 sequences; about 13% of them occurred a single time. The ten largest clones capture around an eighth of the sample.

The receptor chain draws on TRBV28 and TRBJ2-3, with TRBD2 matching 8 junction bases. The source is a man aged 25-40 years who received the YFV17D yellow fever vaccine. The starting material was PBMCs, obtained on the day of the yellow fever booster vaccination. The CDR3 protein sequence reads: CASSPGGTEDTQYF. The DNA is TGTGCCAGCAGTCCGGGGGGGACGGAAGATACGCAGTATTTT.